This TCR beta chain was recovered during a study of OX40 agonist ivuxolimab in advanced cancers. Study-level information: Ivuxolimab, an antibody that agonizes OX40 (CD134), was administered to the patients. Study-level findings and limits: At doses 0.1 to 3.0 mg/kg, CD4+ and CD8+ clones expanded.

To note about this clone: Its cognate antigen is unknown.

Profiling relied on immunoSEQ multiplex PCR, and the TCRdb table lists in-frame clones only, not all of them. This sample carries about 79,000 clones, roughly 94% of them seen once, and the ten largest clones take 9.5% to 10%. The sample consisted of CD4+ or CD8+ T cells sorted from blood, taken in a trial of the OX40 agonist ivuxolimab. The source of this sequence is an adult with an advanced solid tumor such as melanoma, head and neck, liver or kidney cancer.

Written as DNA, the CDR3 is TGCGCCAGCAGCCGAACAGGGGGCGTCGATGAGCAGTTCTTC. Its protein product is CASSRTGGVDEQFF. The chain carries TRBV4-1 and TRBJ2-1; 9 bases line up with TRBD1. V lost 4 bases and J lost 8; bases outside the gene matches: 6. The CDR3 consists of 14 residues. The germline V gene encodes CDR1 MGHRA and CDR2 YSYEKL.